The next 31 T cell receptor beta chains were all read from a single sample in a study of blood T cell repertoires in COVID-19. This table comes from immunoSEQ multiplex PCR, and its TCRdb copy is limited to in-frame clones, with some not included. Here the sample spans tens of thousands of clones, about 89% being singletons. The sequencing sample was made of peripheral blood. These TCRs come from a human donor in a cohort sampled during active COVID-19.

The genes are TRBV6-6 and TRBJ2-5, with unresolved D. The CDR3 covers 13 residues. Trimming removed 6 bases from V and 2 bases from J, with 10 bases in between. CDR1 and CDR2 (germline): MNHNY, SVGAGI (reference sequence). In DNA, the CDR3 is TGTGCCAGCAGCCCAGGAAGGCAAGAGACCCAGTACTTC. As protein: CASSPGRQETQYF.

This clone was counted once. The V and J genes are TRBV10-3 and TRBJ2-1; TRBD2 agrees at 8 bases. CDR1 and CDR2 (germline): ENHRY, SYGVKD. CDR3 length equals 15 residues. V lost 6 bases and J lost 0; bases outside the gene matches: 4. In DNA, the CDR3 is TGTGCCATCAGGGCCCTAGCGGGCTCCTACAATGAGCAGTTCTTC. This sequence encodes CAIRALAGSYNEQFF.

CDR3 sequence reads: CASSPRGAGTDTQYF. CDR3 DNA sequence: TGTGCCAGCTCACCCCGGGGGGCGGGCACAGATACGCAGTATTTT. The chain couples TRBV18 to TRBJ2-3, with D perhaps matching TRBD2 (7 bases). Germline V gene sequence: CDR1 KGHSH, CDR2 LQKENI. This CDR3 is built from 15 residues. The ends were cut back, 3 bases at V and 1 base at J, with 11 bases in the middle.

The chain employs TRBV6-6 and TRBJ1-3, with no clear D. CDR1 and CDR2 (germline): MNHNY, SVGAGI (reference sequence). Trimming shortened V by 0 bases and J by 0 bases, and 6 bases separated the two germline ends. This CDR3 has 15 amino acids. This CDR3 is CASSYSGSSGNTIYF. CDR3 nucleotide sequence: TGTGCCAGCAGTTACTCGGGCAGCTCTGGAAACACCATATATTTT.

This rearrangement joins TRBV19 to TRBJ1-3; 9 nucleotides align to TRBD1. Germline V gene sequence: CDR1 LNHDA, CDR2 SQIVND (reference sequence). V lost 7 bases to trimming and J lost 8 bases; unmatched junction nucleotides: 9. The CDR3 runs 14 residues. CDR3 sequence: CASTLRTGVYTIYF. CDR3 bases: TGTGCCAGTACCCTCCGGACAGGGGTGTACACCATATATTTT.

This CDR3 is CASSLAGGFHNEQFF. CDR3 bases: TGTGCCAGCAGCTTGGCCGGCGGGTTCCACAATGAGCAGTTCTTC. The chain is built from TRBV7-8 and TRBJ2-1; a possible D gene is TRBD2 (5 bases). Per germline, CDR1 SGHVS and CDR2 FQNEAQ. This CDR3 is 15 amino acids long. The V end was cut by 3 bases, the J end by 5 bases, with 14 bases between.

This clone came up a few times. V is TRBV4-1 and J is TRBJ2-7, with 11 positions matching TRBD2. The CDR3 has 18 amino acids. In germline, CDR1 is MGHRA, CDR2 YSYEKL. Trimming cost V 4 bases and J 2 bases; bases outside gene matches: 13. Here the CDR3 reads CASSLYPGTSGFAYEQYF. The CDR3 region has the DNA TGCGCCAGCAGCCTATACCCCGGGACTAGCGGATTTGCCTACGAGCAGTACTTC.

The chain couples TRBV30 to TRBJ2-1; 12 positions agree with TRBD2. The CDR3 has 16 residues. The germline CDR1 and CDR2 sequences are GTSNPN and SVGIG (reference sequence). V shed 4 bases, J shed 1 base, and the junction held 5 bases outside the gene matches. The CDR3 protein is CAWISSGRGSYNEQFF. CDR3 in DNA: TGTGCCTGGATTTCTAGCGGGAGGGGTTCCTACAATGAGCAGTTCTTC.

V gene TRBV11-3 combines with J gene TRBJ2-1, with D unresolved. Germline lookup yields CDR1 SGHNT and CDR2 YENEEA. CDR3 length equals 20 residues. V lost 5 bases, J lost 0 bases, and 26 bases lay in between. The CDR3 protein is CASSLGRGIGSSSSYNEQFF. CDR3 bases: TGTGCCAGCAGCCTAGGCCGAGGCATTGGGTCTTCGAGCTCCTACAATGAGCAGTTCTTC.

This clone showed up just a few times. The rearrangement joins TRBV18 to TRBJ2-5; D remains unclear. Germline V lookup: CDR1 KGHSH, CDR2 LQKENI. V lost 4 bases to trimming and J lost 2 bases, with 14 bases between them. The CDR3 consists of 15 residues. The CDR3 DNA follows: TGTGCCAGCTCACTTGAGCAGACTCCTCAAGAGACCCAGTACTTC. Translation gives CASSLEQTPQETQYF.

The rearrangement links TRBV18 to TRBJ2-7, with 7 bases fitting TRBD1. CDR1 and CDR2 from the germline V gene are KGHSH and LQKENI. The CDR3 consists of 14 residues. V lost 6 bases, J lost 0 bases, and 5 bases stayed unmatched. This CDR3 is CASSGTAHSYEQYF. For the CDR3, the DNA is TGTGCCAGCTCCGGGACAGCCCACTCCTACGAGCAGTACTTC.

This sequence joins TRBV30 and TRBJ1-4; no reliable D call. Germline CDR1 GTSNPN, CDR2 SVGIG (reference sequence). The CDR3 length is 11 residues. V was shortened by 3 bases and J by 4 bases, with 3 bases between the two germline ends. The CDR3 bases are TGTGCCTGGAGCCTTAATGAAAAACTGTTTTTT. The encoded protein is CAWSLNEKLFF.

CDR3 in DNA: TGTGCCAGCAGCCCCGGGGGGACCACTGAAGCTTTCTTT. This encodes CASSPGGTTEAFF. The chain has TRBV6-9 and TRBJ1-1; a weak D match, TRBD1 (5 bases). Deletions cut 6 bases from V and 4 bases from J, with 12 bases between. Germline V gene lookup returns CDR1 MNHGY and CDR2 SVAAGI. The CDR3 extends over 13 amino acids.

This chain links TRBV9 with TRBJ2-3, with 8 nucleotides matching TRBD1. The CDR3 totals 18 residues. From germline, CDR1 is SGDLS and CDR2 YYNGEE. J gave up 1 base and V 4 bases, and 14 bases lay outside the gene matches. This CDR3 reads CASSLGDRPGQGTDTQYF. The CDR3 nucleotides are TGTGCCAGCAGCCTGGGAGACCGGCCGGGACAGGGCACAGATACGCAGTATTTT.

V usage is TRBV4-2 and J usage is TRBJ2-1, with TRBD2 identical over 7 bases. This CDR3 region has 16 residues. Germline assignment: CDR1 LGHNA and CDR2 YNFKEQ. The ends lost 7 bases at V and 8 bases at J; junction bases unmatched: 17. The CDR3 region has the DNA TGTGCCAGCATTGGCTCAGCGGGAATCCGGGAGGATGAGCAGTTCTTC. This encodes CASIGSAGIREDEQFF.

The CDR3 protein is CASSPLGLAGGGEQFF. DNA for the CDR3: TGTGCCAGCAGCCCCTTGGGACTAGCGGGCGGAGGGGAGCAGTTCTTC. This chain uses TRBV7-9 with TRBJ2-1; TRBD2 matches at 12 bases. Germline lookup yields CDR1 SEHNR and CDR2 FQNEAQ (reference sequence). J lost 10 bases, V lost 5 bases, and 12 bases had no gene match. There are 16 residues in the CDR3.

This chain uses TRBV27 with TRBJ2-1; TRBD2 might be the D (5 bases). Germline-derived CDR1 and CDR2 are MNHEY and SMNVEV (reference sequence). The V end was cut by 4 bases, the J end by 7 bases, with 20 bases between. This CDR3 spans 16 amino acids. The DNA of the CDR3 is TGTGCCAGCAGTTCCCCTCTACGGAGGCTGGTGAATGAGCAGTTCTTC. Protein: CASSSPLRRLVNEQFF.

This chain connects TRBV19 to TRBJ1-1; D gene ambiguous. The CDR3 is 13 residues long. With 5 bases removed from V and 7 bases from J, the gap between germline ends came to 14 bases. The germline gives CDR1 LNHDA, CDR2 SQIVND (reference sequence). CDR3 nucleotide sequence: TGTGCCAGTAGTCCAAGCGGAACGGGTGAAGCTTTCTTT. This sequence encodes CASSPSGTGEAFF.

The gene calls are TRBV19 and TRBJ2-3, with 10 bases matching TRBD2. The trim removed 8 bases at V and 4 bases at J, leaving 6 bases unmatched. The CDR3 runs 14 residues. The V gene's germline CDR1 is LNHDA and CDR2 SQIVND (reference sequence). The DNA of the CDR3 is TGTGCCAGTTACAGCGGGAGGGCCGCAGATACGCAGTATTTT. This codes for CASYSGRAADTQYF.

The rearrangement links TRBV11-2 to TRBJ2-1; no firm D call. The CDR3 has 14 residues. The germline V gene has CDR1 SGHAT and CDR2 FQNNGV. Between the trimmed V and J ends, which lost 1 base and 4 bases, there was a span of 8 bases. The CDR3 loop reads CASSLAGTYNEQFF. CDR3 in DNA: TGTGCCAGCAGCTTAGCGGGTACATACAATGAGCAGTTCTTC.

The chain is built from TRBV7-9 and TRBJ1-4; 10 bases map to TRBD1. The J segment lost 8 bases and the V segment lost 3 bases, leaving 6 bases of the junction unmatched. This CDR3 contains 15 residues. Germline values: CDR1 SEHNR, CDR2 FQNEAQ (reference sequence). CDR3 residues: CASSFGQGEGEKLFF. The CDR3 nucleotides are TGTGCCAGCAGCTTCGGACAGGGGGAGGGCGAAAAACTGTTTTTT.

V is TRBV29-1 and J is TRBJ1-1, with 8 bases fitting TRBD1. CDR1 is SQVTM, CDR2 ANQGSEA, per germline. V was pared by 6 bases and J by 5 bases, with 14 bases of the junction left unmatched. CDR3 length: 15 residues. CDR3 DNA sequence: TGCAGCGTCCCCCGGCAGGGGGCGCTTTGGACTGAAGCTTTCTTT. Protein: CSVPRQGALWTEAFF. Full variable domain (missing parts from reference TRBV29-1 and TRBJ1-1): SAVISQKPSRDICQRGTSLTIQCQVDSQVTMMFWYRQQPGQSLTLIATANQGSEATYESGFVIDKFPISRPNLTFSTLTVSNMSPEDSSIYLCSVPRQGALWTEAFFGQGTRLTVV.

The gene calls are TRBV19 and TRBJ1-5, with TRBD1 matching over 8 bases. The CDR3 totals 13 residues. The V gene end was trimmed by 4 bases and the J gene end by 5 bases; junction bases not matched to a gene: 1. The V gene's germline CDR1 is LNHDA and CDR2 SQIVND (reference sequence). CDR3 nucleotide sequence: TGTGCCAGTAGTAGGGGACAGGATCAGCCCCAGCATTTT. This codes for CASSRGQDQPQHF.

This clone was picked up a small number of times. This rearrangement joins TRBV6-5 to TRBJ2-7; D call uncertain. The CDR3 loop spans 13 amino acids. The germline V gene encodes CDR1 MNHEY and CDR2 SVGAGI. Trimming removed 2 bases from V and 3 bases from J, with 8 bases in between. The CDR3 nucleotides are TGTGCCAGCAGTTACCAGCGATTCTACGAGCAGTACTTC. Translating it yields CASSYQRFYEQYF.

This sequence joins TRBV5-1 and TRBJ2-7, with TRBD1 matching over 11 bases. CDR3 length: 16 amino acids. The germline V gene has CDR1 SGHRS and CDR2 YFSETQ. V was pared by 5 bases and J by 5 bases, with 12 bases of the junction left unmatched. The CDR3 DNA reads as TGCGCCAGCAGTTTGAAACCGGGACAGGGGGGACACGAGCAGTACTTC. The encoded protein is CASSLKPGQGGHEQYF.

The chain uses TRBV10-2 and TRBJ2-1; possibly TRBD2 for D (7 bases). CDR1 WSHSY and CDR2 SAAADI come from the germline V gene. The CDR3 contains 17 residues. The V end was cut by 10 bases, the J end by 1 base, with 23 bases between. CDR3 sequence reads: CATQGGEAGESYNEQFF. The CDR3 nucleotides read TGCGCCACACAAGGGGGAGAGGCGGGAGAATCCTACAATGAGCAGTTCTTC.

The chain carries TRBV5-1 and TRBJ1-1, with TRBD1 matching 10 bases. The V and J ends lost 4 bases and 7 bases, in that order; junction bases with no gene match: 7. Germline lookup yields CDR1 SGHRS and CDR2 YFSETQ. The CDR3 spans 14 residues. Here the CDR3 reads CASSTGTGDLEAFF. CDR3 coding DNA: TGCGCCAGCAGCACCGGGACAGGGGACCTTGAAGCTTTCTTT.

V usage is TRBV11-2 and J usage is TRBJ1-1, with D perhaps matching TRBD1 (5 bases). V lost 3 bases and J 9 bases, leaving 14 bases between the germline ends. Germline CDR1 is SGHAT and CDR2 is FQNNGV. The CDR3 loop spans 13 amino acids. This chain's CDR3 is CASSFRGETKAFF. DNA for the CDR3: TGTGCCAGCAGCTTTCGGGGGGAAACCAAAGCTTTCTTT.

This chain uses TRBV11-2 with TRBJ2-1; 8 nucleotides line up with TRBD2. This CDR3 region has 15 residues. Germline CDR1 and CDR2: SGHAT and FQNNGV. The trim removed 5 bases at V and 8 bases at J, leaving 11 bases unmatched. CDR3 nucleotides: TGTGCCAGCAGCACTAGTACGGGAGGGCAGTATGAGCAGTTCTTC. It yields the protein CASSTSTGGQYEQFF.

The V and J genes are TRBV28 and TRBJ1-6; tentative D call: TRBD1 (5 bases). The CDR3 sequence is 16 residues long. Trimming stripped 8 bases from V and 1 base from J, with 15 bases between. Germline CDR1 is MDHEN and CDR2 is SYDVKM. In nucleotides, the CDR3 is TGTGCCAGCCGGGCAGGACAAGGTTCCTATAATTCACCCCTCCACTTT. This translates into CASRAGQGSYNSPLHF. Looking up the rest from reference TRBV28 and TRBJ1-6 gives the full variable domain: DVKVTQSSRYLVKRTGEKVFLECVQDMDHENMFWYRQDPGLGLRLIYFSYDVKMKEKGDIPEGYSVSREKKERFSLILESASTNQTSMYLCASRAGQGSYNSPLHFGNGTRLTVT.

This clone is a singleton in its sample. The CDR3 sequence: CASSLTYEQYF. For the CDR3, the DNA is TGTGCCAGCAGTTTGACTTACGAGCAGTACTTC. The V and J genes are TRBV28 and TRBJ2-7; unclear D gene. CDR1 is MDHEN and CDR2 is SYDVKM in the germline V gene. There are 11 residues in the CDR3. V was pared by 3 bases and J by 4 bases, with 4 bases between.